The sequence of this T cell receptor (beta chain) was determined in a study of shared T cell receptors in the human thymus. This CDR3 has 15 amino acids. Per the germline V gene, CDR1 is LGHNT and CDR2 is FRNRAP. Trimming at V came to 4 bases and at J to 4 bases, leaving 7 bases not matched to a gene. The table came from immunoSEQ multiplex PCR; TCRdb's copy has only in-frame clones and leaves some out. The sample contains under 700,000 clones, more than 75% of which appear only once. The data also belong to a second study, concerning human thymus T cells. That paper notes: Thymic material originated from resections removed in the course of corrective heart surgery.

The chain carries TRBV12-5 and TRBJ1-2; the match to TRBD1 covers 9 bases. The receptor comes from a boy in the first two years of life with a congenital heart defect. The sample consisted of thymocytes. CDR3 in DNA: TGTGCTAGTGGTTCCGGGACAGGGAACGCCTATGGCTACACCTTC. Protein: CASGSGTGNAYGYTF. Full variable domain (missing parts from reference TRBV12-5 and TRBJ1-2): DARVTQTPRHKVTEMGQEVTMRCQPILGHNTVFWYRQTMMQGLELLAYFRNRAPLDDSGMPKDRFSAEMPDATLATLKIQPSEPRDSAVYFCASGSGTGNAYGYTFGSGTRLTVV.